This TCR beta chain comes out of a study of T cells in Graves' hyperthyroidism and ophthalmopathy. Authors of the study amplified TCR beta CDR3 regions from RNA transcripts. A first-round RT-PCR of the TCR CDR3 used the HTBI primer set. TCRdb re-called the multiplex PCR reads with MiXCR, one entry per CDR3 protein. In the table there are almost 600,000 distinct CDR3 sequences, roughly 13% of which are singletons. This clonotype was counted many times. The CDR3 length is 15 residues. Trimming stripped 2 bases from V and 0 bases from J, with 12 bases between. The germline V gene has CDR1 SGHRS and CDR2 YFSETQ.

The sequencing sample was made of blood. The TCR sequence derives from a woman aged 30 to 39 with Graves' hyperthyroidism that later progressed to Graves' ophthalmopathy. The rearrangement links TRBV5-1 to TRBJ2-7, with D perhaps matching TRBD2 (5 bases). This CDR3 is CASSLFSASSYEQYF. The CDR3 nucleotides read TGCGCCAGCAGCTTATTTAGCGCTAGCTCCTACGAGCAGTACTTC.